Presented here are 6 T cell receptor beta chains from one specimen sequenced in a study of blood T cell repertoires in COVID-19. Some clones are missing from TCRdb's copy, which holds only in-frame ones; the method was immunoSEQ multiplex PCR. The table has 110,000 or so clones, 81% seen once. Sequenced: peripheral blood. The receptors originated from a woman in her 70s with acute or convalescent COVID-19.

This chain joins TRBV7-9 and TRBJ2-5, with a weak D call TRBD2 (5 bases). Trimming took 4 bases from V and 2 from J, leaving 20 bases between them. The CDR3 runs to 17 residues. Germline CDR1 and CDR2: SEHNR and FQNEAQ (reference sequence). The CDR3: CASSSFRLSGLQETQYF. The DNA of the CDR3 is TGTGCCAGCAGCTCTTTTCGGTTGTCAGGACTTCAAGAGACCCAGTACTTC.

The V call is TRBV7-9, the J call TRBJ1-2; 8 nucleotides line up with TRBD1. The CDR3 contains 13 residues. Germline CDR1 is SEHNR and CDR2 is FQNEAQ (reference sequence). V trimming: 3 bases; J trimming: 7 bases; junction bases outside the gene matches: 4. Here the CDR3 reads CASSLLQGGGYTF. Written as DNA, the CDR3 is TGTGCCAGCAGCTTGTTACAGGGGGGTGGCTACACCTTC.

The chain recombines TRBV6-2 or TRBV6-3 with TRBJ2-7; 8 nucleotides align to TRBD1. The trim removed 0 bases at V and 5 bases at J, leaving 9 bases unmatched. In germline, CDR1 is MNHEY, CDR2 SVGEGT. The CDR3 has 16 residues. CDR3 in amino acids: CASSYSTGQAGDEQYF. CDR3 nucleotides: TGTGCCAGCAGTTACTCGACGGGACAGGCTGGGGACGAGCAGTACTTC.

The gene calls are TRBV21-1 and TRBJ1-2; TRBD1 is the table's D call, not checked against the DNA. TRBV21-1 represents a pseudogene. The CDR3 is 15 residues long. As DNA, the CDR3 is TGTGCCAGCAGCAAATCTGTCAGTCCCCTCCATGGCTACACCTTC. This sequence encodes CASSKSVSPLHGYTF.

This clone has more than one count but fewer than ten. This sequence joins TRBV7-8 and TRBJ1-2; no clear D gene. The CDR3 is 14 amino acids. Germline loops: CDR1 SGHVS, CDR2 FQNEAQ. Trimming cost V 0 bases and J 2 bases, with 7 bases left between them. The CDR3 loop reads CASSLAYNNYGYTF. In DNA, the CDR3 is TGTGCCAGCAGCTTAGCGTACAACAACTATGGCTACACCTTC.

This clone was detected only once. This sequence joins TRBV4-3 and TRBJ2-4; 9 nucleotides line up with TRBD1. CDR1 LGHNA and CDR2 YSLEER come from the germline V gene. The length of the CDR3 is 16 residues. V was clipped by 0 bases and J by 6 bases; unmatched bases: 6. In DNA, the CDR3 is TGCGCCAGCAGCCAAGACCGAGGACAGGGGCGAAACATTCAGTACTTC. This gives the protein CASSQDRGQGRNIQYF.